These 14 T cell receptor beta chains share one sample of origin, sequenced in a study of CD39 and CD103 CD8 tumor-infiltrating T cells. Assay used: immunoSEQ multiplex PCR; TCRdb lists only in-frame clones, some missing. The sample consists of more than 1,500 clones, approximately 73% of them appearing once. Sequenced material: CD39- CD103- CD8+ T cells sorted from the tumor. Subset: CD103-CD39- double-negative CD45RA- CD8 T cells. The receptors come from a human donor with head and neck squamous cell carcinoma.

The chain recombines TRBV13 with TRBJ2-1, with D possibly matching TRBD2 (6 bases). V lost 5 bases and J lost 10, with 18 bases in between. Germline CDR1 PRHDT, CDR2 FYEKMQ (reference sequence). There are 14 residues in the CDR3. The chain's CDR3 is CASSAGRRVPEQFF. The CDR3 coding sequence is TGTGCCAGCAGCGCGGGACGCCGTGTACCGGAGCAGTTCTTC. The full variable domain, its missing parts supplied by reference TRBV13 and TRBJ2-1, is AAGVIQSPRHLIKEKRETATLKCYPIPRHDTVYWYQQGPGQDPQFLISFYEKMQSDKGSIPDRFSAQQFSDYHSELNMSSLELGDSALYFCASSAGRRVPEQFFGPGTRLTVL.

The CDR3 sequence: CASSLALIAGGGRNEQFF. The CDR3 nucleotides read TGCGCCAGCAGCTTGGCCCTAATAGCGGGAGGAGGAAGAAATGAGCAGTTCTTC. The chain is built from TRBV5-1 and TRBJ2-1; 10 positions agree with TRBD2. The trim removed 0 bases at V and 7 bases at J, leaving 13 bases unmatched. Germline V gene lookup returns CDR1 SGHRS and CDR2 YFSETQ. CDR3 length equals 18 residues.

The chain uses TRBV4-3 and TRBJ1-1, with D unclear. Trimming took off 1 base at V and 2 bases at J, with 17 bases between the two ends. The CDR3 is 17 amino acids. CDR1 and CDR2 from the germline V gene are LGHNA and YSLEER. In DNA, the CDR3 is TGCGCCAGCAGCCAAGGCGTAGGCCGGTTGGAAAACACTGAAGCTTTCTTT. Translation gives CASSQGVGRLENTEAFF.

This clone came up a few times. The chain recombines TRBV27 with TRBJ1-1; no clear D. The V gene's germline CDR1 is MNHEY and CDR2 SMNVEV (reference sequence). The CDR3 has 17 amino acids. V was trimmed by 1 base and J by 0 bases, leaving 15 bases between them. CDR3 DNA sequence: TGTGCCAGCAGTTTATATGGACTTAGGGCCATGAACACTGAAGCTTTCTTT. Amino acids: CASSLYGLRAMNTEAFF.

This clone came up a few times. V usage is TRBV2 and J usage is TRBJ1-5, with TRBD1 identical over 9 bases. Trimming took 6 bases from V and 7 from J; bases not matched to a gene: 10. This CDR3 region has 15 residues. Germline lookup yields CDR1 SNHLY and CDR2 FYNNEI. The CDR3 coding sequence is TGTGCCAGCAGGGGGGACAGGGAAATAGGGCAGCCCCAGCATTTT. It encodes CASRGDREIGQPQHF.

CDR3 loop: CASSQDLTSSEAFF. CDR3 DNA: TGCGCCAGCAGCCAAGATTTGACCTCATCTGAAGCTTTCTTT. The chain carries TRBV4-3 and TRBJ1-1; D is undetermined. The V end was cut by 0 bases, the J end by 6 bases, with 11 bases between. CDR3 size: 14 residues. Germline lookup yields CDR1 LGHNA and CDR2 YSLEER.

The chain employs TRBV6-5 and TRBJ2-7, with 7 positions matching TRBD2. This CDR3 is 13 amino acids long. CDR1 is MNHEY, CDR2 SVGAGI, per germline. Trimming cost V 5 bases and J 1 base; bases outside gene matches: 2. CDR3 region: CASSPGGSYEQYF. The DNA of the CDR3 is TGTGCCAGCAGTCCGGGGGGATCCTACGAGCAGTACTTC.

The chain has TRBV6-1 and TRBJ2-5; 8 bases align to TRBD1. The CDR3 is 16 amino acids. Unmatched junction bases numbered 7, after V lost 2 bases and J lost 2 bases. The germline V gene encodes CDR1 MNHNS and CDR2 SASEGT. CDR3: CASSEWEQGVQETQYF. For the CDR3, the DNA is TGTGCCAGCAGTGAATGGGAACAGGGGGTACAAGAGACCCAGTACTTC.

A remark on this clone: One end of the junction varies from germline; a read error may be responsible. The gene calls are TRBV4-1 and TRBJ2-7, with unresolved D. The CDR3 length is 12 residues. Germline V CDR1 and CDR2: MGHRA, YSYEKL. The CDR3 sequence is CASSQESSEQYF. CDR3 nucleotide sequence: TGCGCCAGCAGCCAAGAATCCTCCGAGCAGTACTTC.

V is TRBV7-8 and J is TRBJ1-1; unclear D gene. CDR1 is SGHVS, CDR2 FQNEAQ, per germline. V gave up 5 bases and J gave up 0 bases, with 10 bases separating them. The CDR3 is 14 residues long. DNA of the CDR3: TGTGCCAGCAGCCCTCGGGTGATGAACACTGAAGCTTTCTTT. Translating it yields CASSPRVMNTEAFF.

Notes on this clone: Other DNA sequences in the sample encode the same CDR3. The chain has TRBV7-6 and TRBJ1-1; the D gene is possibly TRBD1 (5 bases). This CDR3 contains 15 residues. Germline V gene sequence: CDR1 SGHVS, CDR2 FNYEAQ. The V end was cut by 0 bases, the J end by 8 bases, with 16 bases between. CDR3 DNA: TGTGCCAGCAGCTTAGCGTTGGGGGAGGGAACCGAAGCTTTCTTT. It yields the protein CASSLALGEGTEAFF.

The DNA of the CDR3 is TGTGCCAGCAGCGTACTAGCGGGGCCCACAGATACGCAGTATTTT. It is translated as CASSVLAGPTDTQYF. This chain joins TRBV9 and TRBJ2-3, with TRBD2 identical over 9 bases. Germline V gene lookup returns CDR1 SGDLS and CDR2 YYNGEE. The CDR3 is 15 residues long. V lost 1 base, J lost 2 bases, and 2 bases stayed unmatched.

The rearrangement uses TRBV7-2 and TRBJ1-2, with 9 bases that match TRBD1. The CDR3 has 14 residues. The junction had 3 bases not matched to a gene; V was cut back by 3 bases and J by 4 bases. The germline gives CDR1 SGHTA, CDR2 FQGNSA. The CDR3 sequence: CASSFGQGIYGYTF. CDR3 sequence (DNA): TGTGCCAGCAGCTTCGGACAGGGGATCTATGGCTACACCTTC. Full variable domain (missing parts from reference TRBV7-2 and TRBJ1-2): GAGVSQSPSNKVTEKGKDVELRCDPISGHTALYWYRQSLGQGLEFLIYFQGNSAPDKSGLPSDRFSAERTGGSVSTLTIQRTQQEDSAVYLCASSFGQGIYGYTFGSGTRLTVV.

This clone showed up just a few times. The chain is built from TRBV27 and TRBJ1-6; no firm D call. The germline V gene has CDR1 MNHEY and CDR2 SMNVEV (reference sequence). V lost 4 bases to trimming and J lost 7 bases, with 5 bases between them. This CDR3 has 12 residues. The CDR3 coding sequence is TGTGCCAGCAGTTGGCCCAATTCACCCCTCCACTTT. This gives the protein CASSWPNSPLHF.